This T cell receptor beta chain was sequenced during a study of shared clonotypes between healthy human individuals. Replicate PCRs from sorted subsets contained around 200 ng DNA, which is roughly 30,000 T cell genomes. Repertoires were generated with immunoSEQ multiplex PCR, while TCRdb's copy carries only in-frame clones and drops some. The table lists about 2 million clones, 85% to 95% of them singletons. There are 11 residues in the CDR3. Looked up from germline, CDR1 is GTSNPN and CDR2 is SVGIG (reference sequence). Trimming stripped 1 base from V and 5 bases from J, with 5 bases between. Details on this clone: No antigen is known for it. This CDR3 is also generated by other DNA sequences in the sample.

Broader study findings: Sharing across a handful of donors was seen in roughly 5% of naive CD4 clonotypes.

Naive CD8 cells lacked CD45RO, underwent positive selection for CCR7 and left out terminally differentiated effector memory CD45RA+ cells. The sequence was obtained from a man aged 18 to 29 in good health. The chain links TRBV30 to TRBJ1-2; D not resolved. The sequencing input was naive CD8+ T cells sorted from blood. This CDR3 reads CAWSEGYGYTF. Here the CDR3 DNA reads TGTGCCTGGAGTGAAGGTTATGGCTACACCTTC. Full variable domain (outside the CDR3, taken from reference TRBV30 and TRBJ1-2): SQTIHQWPATLVQPVGSPLSLECTVEGTSNPNLYWYRQAAGRGLQLLFYSVGIGQISSEVPQNLSASRPQDRQFILSSKKLLLSDSGFYLCAWSEGYGYTFGSGTRLTVV.